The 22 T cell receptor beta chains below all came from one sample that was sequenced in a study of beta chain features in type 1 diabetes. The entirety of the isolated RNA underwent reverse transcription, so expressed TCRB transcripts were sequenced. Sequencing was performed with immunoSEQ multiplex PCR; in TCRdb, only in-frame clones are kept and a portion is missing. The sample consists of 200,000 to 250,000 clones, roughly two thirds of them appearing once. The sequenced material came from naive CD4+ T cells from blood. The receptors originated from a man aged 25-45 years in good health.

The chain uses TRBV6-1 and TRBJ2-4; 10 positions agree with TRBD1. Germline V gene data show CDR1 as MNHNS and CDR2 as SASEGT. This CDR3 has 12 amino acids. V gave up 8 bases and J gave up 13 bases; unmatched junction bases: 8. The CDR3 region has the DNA TGTGCCAGCCGGGACAGGGGCCGATCCCAGTACTTC. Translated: CASRDRGRSQYF.

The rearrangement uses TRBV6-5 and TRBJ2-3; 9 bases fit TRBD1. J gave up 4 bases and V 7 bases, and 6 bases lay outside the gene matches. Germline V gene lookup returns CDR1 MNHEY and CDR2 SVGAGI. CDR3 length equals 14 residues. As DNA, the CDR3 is TGTGCCAGCACGCGGACAGGGGAGGCAGATACGCAGTATTTT. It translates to CASTRTGEADTQYF.

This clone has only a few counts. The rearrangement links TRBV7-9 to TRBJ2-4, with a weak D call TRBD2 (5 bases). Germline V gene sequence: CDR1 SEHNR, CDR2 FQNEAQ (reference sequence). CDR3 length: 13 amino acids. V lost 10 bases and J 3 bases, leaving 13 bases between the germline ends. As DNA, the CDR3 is TGTGCCATCGCTGACCGGGACAAAAACATTCAGTACTTC. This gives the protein CAIADRDKNIQYF.

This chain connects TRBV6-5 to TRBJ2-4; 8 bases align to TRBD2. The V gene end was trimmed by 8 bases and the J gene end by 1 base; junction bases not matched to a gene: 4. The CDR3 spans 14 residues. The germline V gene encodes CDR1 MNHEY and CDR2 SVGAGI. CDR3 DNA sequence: TGTGCCAGCCGAAGACTAGCGGCCAAAAACATTCAGTACTTC. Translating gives CASRRLAAKNIQYF.

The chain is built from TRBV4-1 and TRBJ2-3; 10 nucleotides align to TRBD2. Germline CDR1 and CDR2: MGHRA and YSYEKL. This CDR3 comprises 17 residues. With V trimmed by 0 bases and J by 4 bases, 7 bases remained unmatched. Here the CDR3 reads CASSQEGAGGGPDTQYF. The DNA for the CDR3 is TGCGCCAGCAGCCAAGAAGGAGCGGGAGGGGGCCCAGATACGCAGTATTTT.

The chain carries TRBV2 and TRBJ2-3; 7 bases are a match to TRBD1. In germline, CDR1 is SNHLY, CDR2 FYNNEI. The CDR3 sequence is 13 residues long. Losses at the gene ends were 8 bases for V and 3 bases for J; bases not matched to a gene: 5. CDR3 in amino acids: CASGGQKTDTQYF. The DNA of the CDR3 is TGTGCCAGCGGGGGACAGAAGACAGATACGCAGTATTTT.

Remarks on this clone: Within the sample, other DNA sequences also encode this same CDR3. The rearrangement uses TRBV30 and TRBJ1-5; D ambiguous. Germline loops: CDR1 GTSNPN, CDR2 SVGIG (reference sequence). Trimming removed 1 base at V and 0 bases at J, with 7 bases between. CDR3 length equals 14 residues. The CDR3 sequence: CAWSEGTSNQPQHF. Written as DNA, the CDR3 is TGTGCCTGGAGTGAGGGCACTAGCAATCAGCCCCAGCATTTT.

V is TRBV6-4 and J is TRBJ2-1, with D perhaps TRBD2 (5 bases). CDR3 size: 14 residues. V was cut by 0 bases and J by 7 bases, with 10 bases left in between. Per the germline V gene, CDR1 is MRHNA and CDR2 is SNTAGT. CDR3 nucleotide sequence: TGTGCCAGCAGTGACTCAAGAGGGTCGAATGAGCAGTTCTTC. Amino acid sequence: CASSDSRGSNEQFF.

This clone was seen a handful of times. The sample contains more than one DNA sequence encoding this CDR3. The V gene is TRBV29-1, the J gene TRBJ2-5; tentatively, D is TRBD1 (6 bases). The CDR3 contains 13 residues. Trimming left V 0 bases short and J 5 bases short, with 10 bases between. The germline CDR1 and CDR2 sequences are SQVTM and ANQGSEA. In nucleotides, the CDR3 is TGCAGCGTTGAAGACAGGGGTCGGGAGACCCAGTACTTC. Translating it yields CSVEDRGRETQYF. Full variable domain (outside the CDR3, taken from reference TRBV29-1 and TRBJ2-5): SAVISQKPSRDICQRGTSLTIQCQVDSQVTMMFWYRQQPGQSLTLIATANQGSEATYESGFVIDKFPISRPNLTFSTLTVSNMSPEDSSIYLCSVEDRGRETQYFGPGTRLLVL.

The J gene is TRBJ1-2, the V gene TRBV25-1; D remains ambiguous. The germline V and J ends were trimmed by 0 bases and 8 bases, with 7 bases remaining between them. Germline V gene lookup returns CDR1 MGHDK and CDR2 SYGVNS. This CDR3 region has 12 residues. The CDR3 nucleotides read TGTGCCAGCAGTGAATACCGGGCGGGCTACACCTTC. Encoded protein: CASSEYRAGYTF.

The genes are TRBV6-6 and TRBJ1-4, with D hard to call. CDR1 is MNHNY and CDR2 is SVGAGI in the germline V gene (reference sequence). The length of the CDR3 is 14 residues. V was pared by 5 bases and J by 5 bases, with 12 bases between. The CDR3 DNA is TGTGCCAGCAGTACTCCGGGCCAAAATGAAAAACTGTTTTTT. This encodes CASSTPGQNEKLFF.

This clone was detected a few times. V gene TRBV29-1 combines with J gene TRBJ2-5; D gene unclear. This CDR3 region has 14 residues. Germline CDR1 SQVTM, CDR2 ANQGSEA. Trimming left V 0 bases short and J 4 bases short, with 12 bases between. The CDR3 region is CSVEDLKGVETQYF. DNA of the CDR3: TGCAGCGTTGAAGATCTGAAGGGTGTAGAGACCCAGTACTTC.

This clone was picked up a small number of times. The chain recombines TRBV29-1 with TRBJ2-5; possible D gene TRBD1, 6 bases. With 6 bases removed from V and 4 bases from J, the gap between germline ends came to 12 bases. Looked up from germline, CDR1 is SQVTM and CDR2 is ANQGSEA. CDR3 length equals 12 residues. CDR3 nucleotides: TGCAGCGTACAGGGAACGGGAGAGACCCAGTACTTC. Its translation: CSVQGTGETQYF. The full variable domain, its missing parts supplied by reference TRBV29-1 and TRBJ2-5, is SAVISQKPSRDICQRGTSLTIQCQVDSQVTMMFWYRQQPGQSLTLIATANQGSEATYESGFVIDKFPISRPNLTFSTLTVSNMSPEDSSIYLCSVQGTGETQYFGPGTRLLVL.

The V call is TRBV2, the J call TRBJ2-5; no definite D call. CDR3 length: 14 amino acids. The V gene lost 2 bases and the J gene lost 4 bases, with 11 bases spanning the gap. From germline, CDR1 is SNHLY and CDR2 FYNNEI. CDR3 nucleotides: TGTGCCAGCAGTGAAAGGACGGGTAGAGAGACCCAGTACTTC. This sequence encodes CASSERTGRETQYF. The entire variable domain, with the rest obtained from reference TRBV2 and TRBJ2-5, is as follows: EPEVTQTPSHQVTQMGQEVILRCVPISNHLYFYWYRQILGQKVEFLVSFYNNEISEKSEIFDDQFSVERPDGSNFTLKIRSTKLEDSAMYFCASSERTGRETQYFGPGTRLLVL.

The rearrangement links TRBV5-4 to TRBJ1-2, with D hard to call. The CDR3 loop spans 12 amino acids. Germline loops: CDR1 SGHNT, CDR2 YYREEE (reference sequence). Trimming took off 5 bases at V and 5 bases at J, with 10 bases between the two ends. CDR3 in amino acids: CASRPDGYGYTF. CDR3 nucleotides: TGTGCCAGCAGACCGGACGGATATGGCTACACCTTC.

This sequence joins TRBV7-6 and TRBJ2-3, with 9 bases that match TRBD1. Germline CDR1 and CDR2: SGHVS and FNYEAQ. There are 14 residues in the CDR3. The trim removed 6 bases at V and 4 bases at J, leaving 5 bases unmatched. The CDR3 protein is CASSYRGRADTQYF. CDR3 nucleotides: TGTGCCAGCAGTTACAGGGGGCGCGCAGATACGCAGTATTTT.

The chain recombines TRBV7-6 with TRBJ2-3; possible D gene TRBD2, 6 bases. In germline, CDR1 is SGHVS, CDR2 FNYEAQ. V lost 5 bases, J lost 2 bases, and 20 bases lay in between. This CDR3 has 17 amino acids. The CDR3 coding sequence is TGTGCCAGCAGCAACCCCATTAGCGGAATACACACAGATACGCAGTATTTT. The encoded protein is CASSNPISGIHTDTQYF.

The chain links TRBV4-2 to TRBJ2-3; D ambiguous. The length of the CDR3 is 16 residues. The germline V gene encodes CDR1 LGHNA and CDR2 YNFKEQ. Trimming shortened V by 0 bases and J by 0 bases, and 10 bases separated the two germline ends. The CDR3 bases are TGTGCCAGCAGCCAAGATCCGCGACCTAGCACAGATACGCAGTATTTT. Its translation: CASSQDPRPSTDTQYF.

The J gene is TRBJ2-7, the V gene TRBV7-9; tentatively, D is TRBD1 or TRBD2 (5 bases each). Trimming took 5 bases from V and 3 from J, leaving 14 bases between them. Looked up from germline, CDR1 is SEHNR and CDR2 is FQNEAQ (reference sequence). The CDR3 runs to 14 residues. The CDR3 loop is CASSTGRTSYEQYF. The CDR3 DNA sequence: TGTGCCAGCAGCACGGGACGTACAAGCTACGAGCAGTACTTC.

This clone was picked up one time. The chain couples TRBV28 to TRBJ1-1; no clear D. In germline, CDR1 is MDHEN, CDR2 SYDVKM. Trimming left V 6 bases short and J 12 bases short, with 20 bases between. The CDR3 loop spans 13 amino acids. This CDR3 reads CASSLGLLRRTFF. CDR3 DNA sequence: TGTGCCAGCAGCCTTGGACTTTTAAGGAGGACTTTCTTT.

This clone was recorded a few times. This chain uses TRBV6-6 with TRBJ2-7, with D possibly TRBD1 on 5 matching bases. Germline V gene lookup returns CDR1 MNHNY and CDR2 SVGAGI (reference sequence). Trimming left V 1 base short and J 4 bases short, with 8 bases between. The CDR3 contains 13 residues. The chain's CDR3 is CASSYLKGYEQYF. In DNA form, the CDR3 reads TGTGCCAGCAGTTACTTAAAGGGGTACGAGCAGTACTTC.

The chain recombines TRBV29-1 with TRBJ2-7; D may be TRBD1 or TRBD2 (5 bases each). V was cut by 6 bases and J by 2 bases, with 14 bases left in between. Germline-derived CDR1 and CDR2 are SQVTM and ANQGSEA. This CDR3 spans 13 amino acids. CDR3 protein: CSVRGTLAYEQYF. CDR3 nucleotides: TGCAGCGTCCGGGGCACTTTGGCCTACGAGCAGTACTTC.